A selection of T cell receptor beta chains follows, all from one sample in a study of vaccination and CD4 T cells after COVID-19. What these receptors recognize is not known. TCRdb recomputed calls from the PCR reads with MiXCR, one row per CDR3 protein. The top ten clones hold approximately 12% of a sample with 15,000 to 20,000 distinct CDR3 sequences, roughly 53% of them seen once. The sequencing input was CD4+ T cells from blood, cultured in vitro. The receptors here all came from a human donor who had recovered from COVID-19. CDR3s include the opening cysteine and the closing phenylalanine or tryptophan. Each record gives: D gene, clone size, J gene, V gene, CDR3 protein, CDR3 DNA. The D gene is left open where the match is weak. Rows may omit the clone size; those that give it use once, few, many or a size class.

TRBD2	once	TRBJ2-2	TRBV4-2	CASSQRIKPGLAGGYHTGELFF	TGTGCCAGCAGCCAAAGGATAAAACCGGGACTAGCGGGAGGTTATCACACCGGGGAGCTGTTTTTT
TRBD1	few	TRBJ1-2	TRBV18	CASSPPGTGYGYTF	TGTGCCAGCTCACCCCCCGGGACAGGCTATGGCTACACCTTC
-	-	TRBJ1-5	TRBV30	CAWGNRDGQPQHF	TGTGCCTGGGGGAACAGGGATGGTCAGCCCCAGCATTTT
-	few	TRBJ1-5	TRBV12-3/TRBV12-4	CASSLGGGLSQPQHF	TGTGCCAGCAGTTTAGGGGGGGGCTTAAGTCAGCCCCAGCATTTT
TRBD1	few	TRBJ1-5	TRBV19	CASRGGQGARGNQPQHF	TGTGCCAGTAGGGGGGGACAGGGGGCAAGGGGCAATCAGCCCCAGCATTTT
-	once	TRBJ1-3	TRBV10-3	CAISESGTRNTIYF	TGTGCCATCAGTGAGTCCGGGACAAGAAACACCATATATTTT
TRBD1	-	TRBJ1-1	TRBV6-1	CACSRTGGNTEAFF	TGTGCCTGCAGTCGTACAGGGGGGAACACTGAAGCTTTCTTT
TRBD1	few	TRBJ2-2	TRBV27	CASSRQGTNTGELFF	TGTGCCAGCAGTAGACAGGGAACGAACACCGGGGAGCTGTTTTTT
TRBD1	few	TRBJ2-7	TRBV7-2	CASSYYRGSYEQYF	TGTGCCAGCAGCTATTACAGGGGTTCCTACGAGCAGTACTTC
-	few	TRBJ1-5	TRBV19	CASSIDSQPHQPQHF	TGTGCCAGTAGTATAGACTCCCAGCCCCATCAGCCCCAGCATTTT
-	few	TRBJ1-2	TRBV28	CASGPRRPQGYTF	TGTGCCAGCGGTCCTCGACGGCCACAGGGCTACACCTTC
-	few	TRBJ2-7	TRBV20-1	CSARRLLSSYEQYF	TGCAGTGCTAGGAGACTTCTCAGCTCCTACGAGCAGTACTTC
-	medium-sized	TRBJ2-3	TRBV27	CASSSQSPGTQYF	TGTGCCAGCAGTTCCCAAAGTCCAGGTACGCAGTATTTT
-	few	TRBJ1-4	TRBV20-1	CSARDTGTRSREKLFF	TGCAGTGCTAGAGACACCGGGACGCGCTCTCGAGAAAAACTGTTTTTT
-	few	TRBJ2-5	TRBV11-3	CASSSLGETQYF	TGTGCCAGCAGCTCACTAGGCGAGACCCAGTACTTC
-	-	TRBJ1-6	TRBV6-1	CASTRGRADSPLHF	TGTGCCAGCACGCGCGGCCGGGCCGATTCACCCCTCCACTTT
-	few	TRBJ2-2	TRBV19	CASSWGSGELFF	TGTGCCAGTAGTTGGGGCTCCGGGGAGCTGTTTTTT
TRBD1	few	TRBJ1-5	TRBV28	CASSSLTGRNQPQHF	TGTGCCAGCAGCAGCCTGACAGGGCGTAATCAGCCCCAGCATTTT
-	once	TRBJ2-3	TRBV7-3	CASSFQRMDTQYF	TGTGCCAGCAGCTTTCAGCGGATGGATACGCAGTATTTT
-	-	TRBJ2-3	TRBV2	CASRWTETDTQYF	TGTGCCAGCAGGTGGACGGAGACAGATACGCAGTATTTT
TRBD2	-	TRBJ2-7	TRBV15	CATSRDLAGASEQYF	TGTGCCACCAGCAGGGATTTAGCGGGAGCGAGCGAGCAGTACTTC
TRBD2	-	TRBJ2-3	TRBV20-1	CSATTPGLADPDTQYF	TGCAGTGCGACGACGCCGGGACTAGCGGACCCAGATACGCAGTATTTT
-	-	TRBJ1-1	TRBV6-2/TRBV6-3	CASSFRQGRNTEAFF	TGTGCCAGCAGTTTCCGGCAGGGGAGGAACACTGAAGCTTTCTTT
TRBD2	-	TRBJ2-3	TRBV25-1	CASSRAAAGGGVNTQYF	TGTGCCAGCAGCCGTGCGGCAGCGGGGGGTGGTGTGAATACGCAGTATTTT
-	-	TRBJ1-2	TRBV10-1	CASSDSDSFYGYTF	TGCGCCAGCAGTGACTCGGACAGCTTTTATGGCTACACCTTC
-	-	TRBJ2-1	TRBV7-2	CASSAHRDLSYNEQFF	TGTGCCAGCAGTGCCCACCGGGACCTCTCCTACAATGAGCAGTTCTTC
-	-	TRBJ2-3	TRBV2	CASSDTGYTQYF	TGTGCCAGCAGTGATACAGGGTATACGCAGTATTTT
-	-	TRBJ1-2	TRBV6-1	CASSGPLQVANYGYTF	TGTGCCAGCAGTGGACCCCTCCAGGTTGCTAACTATGGCTACACCTTC
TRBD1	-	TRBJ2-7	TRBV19	CASSKPGQGGNEQYF	TGTGCCAGTAGTAAACCGGGACAGGGAGGAAACGAGCAGTACTTC
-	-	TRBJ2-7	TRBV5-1	CASSLAPGLSYEQYF	TGCGCCAGCAGCTTGGCGCCAGGGCTATCCTACGAGCAGTACTTC
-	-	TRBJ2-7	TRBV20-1	CSARDSLRGYEQYF	TGCAGTGCTAGAGATAGCTTAAGGGGATACGAGCAGTACTTC
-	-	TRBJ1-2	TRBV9	CASSPQLGGYTF	TGTGCCAGCAGCCCACAGTTGGGTGGCTACACCTTC
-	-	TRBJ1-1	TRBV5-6	CASSYARGTEAFF	TGTGCCAGCAGTTATGCGAGGGGCACTGAAGCTTTCTTT
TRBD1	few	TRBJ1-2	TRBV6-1	CASSRTGGASNYGYTF	TGTGCCAGCAGTAGGACAGGGGGCGCCTCAAACTATGGCTACACCTTC
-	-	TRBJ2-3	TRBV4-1	CASSQGTPDTQYF	TGCGCCAGCAGCCAAGGGACTCCAGATACGCAGTATTTT
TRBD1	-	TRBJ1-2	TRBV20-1	CSAREGQGVGGYTF	TGCAGTGCTAGAGAGGGGCAGGGGGTAGGCGGCTACACCTTC